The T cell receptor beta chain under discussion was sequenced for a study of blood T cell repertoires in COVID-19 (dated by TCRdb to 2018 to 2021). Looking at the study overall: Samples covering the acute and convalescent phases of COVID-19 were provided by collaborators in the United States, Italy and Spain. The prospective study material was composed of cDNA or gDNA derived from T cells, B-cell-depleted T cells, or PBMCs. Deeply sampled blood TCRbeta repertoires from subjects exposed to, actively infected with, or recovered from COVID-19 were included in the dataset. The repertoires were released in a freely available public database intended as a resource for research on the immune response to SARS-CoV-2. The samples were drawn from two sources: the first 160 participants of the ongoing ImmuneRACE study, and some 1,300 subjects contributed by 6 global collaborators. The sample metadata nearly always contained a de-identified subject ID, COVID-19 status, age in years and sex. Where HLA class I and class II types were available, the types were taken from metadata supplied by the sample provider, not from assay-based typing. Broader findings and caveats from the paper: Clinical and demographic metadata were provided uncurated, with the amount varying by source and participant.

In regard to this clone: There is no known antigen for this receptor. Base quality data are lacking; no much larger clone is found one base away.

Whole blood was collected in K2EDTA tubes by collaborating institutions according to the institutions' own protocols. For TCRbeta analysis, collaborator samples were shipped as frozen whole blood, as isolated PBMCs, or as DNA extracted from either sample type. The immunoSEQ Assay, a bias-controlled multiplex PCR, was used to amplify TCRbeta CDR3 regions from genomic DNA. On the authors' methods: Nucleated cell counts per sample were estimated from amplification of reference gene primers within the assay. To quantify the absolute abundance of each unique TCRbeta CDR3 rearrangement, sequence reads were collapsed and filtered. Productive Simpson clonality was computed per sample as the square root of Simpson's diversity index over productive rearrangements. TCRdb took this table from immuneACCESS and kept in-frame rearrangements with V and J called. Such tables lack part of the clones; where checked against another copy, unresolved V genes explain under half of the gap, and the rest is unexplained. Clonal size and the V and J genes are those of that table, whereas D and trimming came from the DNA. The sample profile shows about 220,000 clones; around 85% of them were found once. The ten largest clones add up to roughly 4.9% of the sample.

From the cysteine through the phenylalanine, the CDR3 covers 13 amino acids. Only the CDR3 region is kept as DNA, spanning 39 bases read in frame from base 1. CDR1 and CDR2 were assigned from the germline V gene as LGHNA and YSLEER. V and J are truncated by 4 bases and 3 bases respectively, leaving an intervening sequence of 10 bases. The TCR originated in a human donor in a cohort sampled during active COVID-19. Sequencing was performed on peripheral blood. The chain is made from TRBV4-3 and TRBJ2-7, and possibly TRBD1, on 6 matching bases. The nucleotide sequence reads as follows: TGCGCCAGCAGCCCCGGACAGTACTACGAGCAGTACTTC. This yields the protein CASSPGQYYEQYF.